What follows are 7 T cell receptor beta chains derived from one specimen sequenced in a study of blood T cell repertoires in COVID-19. Produced via immunoSEQ multiplex PCR; TCRdb's table is partial and in-frame only. The table lists 200,000 to 250,000 clones, about 81% of them singletons. The sequencing input was peripheral blood. Receptor source: a woman of 80 years or more with COVID-19, enrolled during active disease.

The V call is TRBV6-1, the J call TRBJ1-5; 7 bases map to TRBD1. Germline CDR1 and CDR2: MNHNS and SASEGT. The CDR3 is 15 amino acids. V lost 1 base, J lost 6 bases, and 6 bases stayed unmatched. CDR3: CASSEVYRGFQPQHF. Written as DNA, the CDR3 is TGTGCCAGCAGTGAAGTGTACAGGGGATTTCAGCCCCAGCATTTT.

The rearrangement links TRBV7-2 to TRBJ1-2, with 9 bases aligning to TRBD1. The CDR3 loop spans 14 amino acids. Trimming at V came to 5 bases and at J to 4 bases, leaving 5 bases not matched to a gene. CDR1 SGHTA and CDR2 FQGNSA come from the germline V gene. The CDR3 spells CASSQGTGRYGYTF. The CDR3 region has the DNA TGTGCCAGCAGCCAAGGGACAGGGCGCTATGGCTACACCTTC.

This clone was detected a few times. The chain employs TRBV19 and TRBJ2-7; TRBD1 aligns across 7 bases. The CDR3 runs 12 residues. Per germline, CDR1 LNHDA and CDR2 SQIVND (reference sequence). The trim removed 6 bases at V and 2 bases at J, leaving 1 base unmatched. The CDR3 DNA reads as TGTGCCAGTAGGGGACAGACCTACGAGCAGTACTTC. As protein: CASRGQTYEQYF.

The chain is built from TRBV11-1 and TRBJ2-6; no firm D call. CDR1 and CDR2 from the germline V gene are SGHAT and FQDESV (reference sequence). V was clipped by 1 base and J by 1 base, with 5 bases between them. The CDR3 is 15 residues long. The CDR3 protein is CASSLVRSGANVLTF. DNA of the CDR3: TGTGCCAGCAGCTTAGTGCGGTCTGGGGCCAACGTCCTGACTTTC.

The J gene is TRBJ2-1, the V gene TRBV10-3, with 10 bases identical to TRBD2. The V and J ends lost 4 bases and 9 bases, in that order; junction bases with no gene match: 12. This CDR3 region has 16 residues. Germline V gives CDR1 ENHRY, CDR2 SYGVKD. This CDR3 is CAISGRLAGGLGEQFF. As DNA, the CDR3 is TGTGCCATCAGTGGTAGATTAGCGGGAGGATTGGGTGAGCAGTTCTTC.

The chain uses TRBV6-5 and TRBJ1-2; 7 nucleotides align to TRBD1. The CDR3 extends over 15 amino acids. The germline CDR1 and CDR2 sequences are MNHEY and SVGAGI. V shed 6 bases and J 8 bases; nucleotides not matched to a gene: 15. The CDR3 spells CASSLRETGVGGYTF. The CDR3 DNA follows: TGTGCCAGCAGCCTGAGGGAAACAGGGGTCGGGGGCTACACCTTC.

The rearrangement links TRBV5-1 to TRBJ2-3, with D possibly TRBD1 on 6 matching bases. The CDR3 covers 15 residues. CDR1 is SGHRS, CDR2 YFSETQ, per germline. Between the trimmed V and J ends, which lost 0 bases and 2 bases, there was a span of 10 bases. Here the CDR3 reads CASSLADSLTDTQYF. CDR3 sequence (DNA): TGCGCCAGCAGCTTGGCGGACAGTCTCACAGATACGCAGTATTTT. Filled out from reference TRBV5-1 and TRBJ2-3, the complete variable domain reads KAGVTQTPRYLIKTRGQQVTLSCSPISGHRSVSWYQQTPGQGLQFLFEYFSETQRNKGNFPGRFSGRQFSNSRSEMNVSTLELGDSALYLCASSLADSLTDTQYFGPGTRLTVL.